The following is a T cell receptor beta chain sequence with its context. The data derive from a study of shared clonotypes between healthy human individuals. Produced via immunoSEQ multiplex PCR; TCRdb's table is partial and in-frame only. The profile shows 550,000 to 800,000 clones, roughly 91% of them singletons. Trimming cost V 4 bases and J 2 bases, with 27 bases left between them. The CDR3 runs to 19 residues. Germline values: CDR1 SGHDN, CDR2 FVKESK. The chain employs TRBV14 and TRBJ2-7; D is unresolved. The sample taken for sequencing was memory CD8+ T cells from PBMCs. Subset given: CD45RO+ cells pooled with CCR7-negative TemRA cells. This receptor was obtained from a man between 18 and 29 years old in good health. Some clones in this sample may be carry-over from other donors' samples. CDR3 in DNA: TGTGCCAGCAGCCCGAGAGCGCCCGAGATCTACATCGTCCCCTACGAGCAGTACTTC. It translates to CASSPRAPEIYIVPYEQYF.